This TCR beta chain was documented in a study of T cells in Graves' hyperthyroidism and ophthalmopathy. The length of the CDR3 is 15 residues. The V end was cut by 2 bases, the J end by 1 base, with 12 bases between. Germline V lookup: CDR1 SGHRS, CDR2 YFSETQ. The table lists this clonotype with many counts. Amplified regions were TCR beta CDR3 sequences from RNA transcripts. Researchers ran a first-round RT-PCR on the TCR CDR3 using the HTBI primer set. Each CDR3 protein is one row after TCRdb ran MiXCR on the multiplex PCR reads. In the table there are about half a million distinct CDR3 sequences, 15% to 20% of which are singletons.

The specimen sequenced was blood. The source of this sequence is a man between 35 and 55 years old with Graves' ophthalmopathy. The V call is TRBV5-1, the J call TRBJ1-1; D is unclear. The chain's CDR3 is CASSFGSSQNTEAFF. The CDR3 DNA follows: TGCGCCAGCAGCTTTGGATCGTCCCAGAACACTGAAGCTTTCTTT.